This T cell receptor beta chain came from a study of cytomegalovirus exposure and HLA in healthy donors. Profiling relied on immunoSEQ multiplex PCR, and the TCRdb table lists in-frame clones only, not all of them. There are 150,000 to 200,000 clones in the sample; roughly 82% occur only once, and more than 1.1% lies in the top ten. Germline V lookup: CDR1 WSHSY, CDR2 SAAADI. The CDR3 is made up of 14 amino acids. V gave up 0 bases and J gave up 8 bases, with 13 bases separating them. Sequencing input: PBMCs. The chain joins TRBV10-2 to TRBJ1-1; the D gene is possibly TRBD1 (6 bases). The sequence derives from a woman under 30 in good health and CMV-seronegative. The CDR3 loop is CASSESLGHTEAFF. The CDR3 region has the DNA TGCGCCAGCAGTGAGTCTCTGGGACATACAGAAGCTTTCTTT.